The 32 T cell receptor beta chains given below trace back to one sample, sequenced in a study of T cell responses to AZD1222 COVID-19 vaccine (dated by TCRdb to the early 2020s). The sample's time point label, decoded: baseline before first vaccination. Library construction relied on the immunoSEQ multiplex PCR assay. The immuneACCESS repertoire file appears here via TCRdb, limited to in-frame rearrangements. These files lack a portion of the clones; in checked studies, under half of the deficit traces to unresolved V genes, and the cause of the others is not known. Present in this sample are roughly 130,000 clones, approximately 88% of which were seen just once. The ten top clones hold approximately 8% of the sample. This specimen consisted of peripheral blood, obtained on day 0 of AZD1222 vaccination. All receptors come from an adult in good health.

V usage is TRBV19 and J usage is TRBJ2-1, with 7 bases fitting TRBD2. With 9 bases clipped from V and 4 bases from J, the junction kept 6 bases outside the gene matches. The length of the CDR3 is 13 residues. In germline, CDR1 is LNHDA, CDR2 SQIVND (reference sequence). CDR3 in amino acids: CASRGLLYNEQFF. CDR3 DNA: TGTGCCAGCCGGGGACTACTATACAATGAGCAGTTCTTC.

The CDR3: CASSLVGGNNEQFF. CDR3 bases: TGTGCCAGCAGCTTGGTAGGGGGGAACAATGAGCAGTTCTTC. The chain couples TRBV5-4 to TRBJ2-1; D may be TRBD1 or TRBD2 (6 bases each). With 0 bases removed from V and 5 bases from J, the gap between germline ends came to 9 bases. The length of the CDR3 is 14 residues. Per the germline V gene, CDR1 is SGHNT and CDR2 is YYREEE (reference sequence).

The rearrangement joins TRBV6-5 to TRBJ2-7; a weak D match, TRBD2 (6 bases). V lost 5 bases and J lost 3, with 11 bases in between. Germline lookup yields CDR1 MNHEY and CDR2 SVGAGI. The CDR3 loop spans 13 amino acids. In DNA form, the CDR3 reads TGTGCCAGCAGTCGGGGGACTGTCTACGAGCAGTACTTC. Its translation is CASSRGTVYEQYF.

The J gene is TRBJ2-7, the V gene TRBV6-5, with 7 bases aligning to TRBD2. The V and J ends lost 4 bases and 4 bases, in that order; junction bases with no gene match: 10. The CDR3 totals 15 residues. Per the germline V gene, CDR1 is MNHEY and CDR2 is SVGAGI. The CDR3 nucleotides read TGTGCCAGCAGTTCCCCGGAGGGCGGGGGTTACGAGCAGTACTTC. This translates into CASSSPEGGGYEQYF.

The chain recombines TRBV11-1 with TRBJ1-2; D remains ambiguous. The V gene's germline CDR1 is SGHAT and CDR2 FQDESV (reference sequence). V lost 6 bases, J lost 3 bases, and 11 bases lay in between. This CDR3 has 13 amino acids. CDR3 protein: CASSPGQDYGYTF. The CDR3 DNA is TGTGCCAGCAGTCCCGGTCAGGACTATGGCTACACCTTC. Supplemented by reference TRBV11-1 and TRBJ1-2, the full variable domain reads EAEVAQSPRYKITEKSQAVAFWCDPISGHATLYWYRQILGQGPELLVQFQDESVVDDSQLPKDRFSAERLKGVDSTLKIQPAELGDSAMYLCASSPGQDYGYTFGSGTRLTVV.

The chain employs TRBV5-6 and TRBJ2-7, with D possibly matching TRBD2 (6 bases). The CDR3 loop spans 15 amino acids. The V end lost 5 bases, the J end lost 0 bases, and 15 bases lay between the germline ends. The V gene's germline CDR1 is SGHDT and CDR2 YYEEEE. The CDR3 DNA sequence: TGTGCCAGCAGATCGGGACCGGGGGTCTCCTACGAGCAGTACTTC. Translated: CASRSGPGVSYEQYF.

The genes are TRBV6-2 or TRBV6-3 and TRBJ1-1; tentative D call: TRBD1 (5 bases). The CDR3 contains 14 residues. Germline V lookup: CDR1 MNHEY, CDR2 SVGEGT. Trimming left V 5 bases short and J 6 bases short, with 16 bases between. The CDR3 region has the DNA TGTGCCAGCAGTGGGGAGGCCCGGGGACCTGAAGCTTTCTTT. Translating it yields CASSGEARGPEAFF.

The chain is built from TRBV30 and TRBJ2-7; D gene ambiguous. The CDR3 sequence is 14 residues long. V was clipped by 3 bases and J by 5 bases, with 17 bases between them. Germline V gene sequence: CDR1 GTSNPN, CDR2 SVGIG (reference sequence). The CDR3 region is CAWSWTPEGHEQYF. The CDR3 coding sequence is TGTGCCTGGAGCTGGACCCCGGAAGGCCACGAGCAGTACTTC.

The chain joins TRBV12-3 or TRBV12-4 to TRBJ1-2; no clear D gene. Trimming cost V 6 bases and J 6 bases, with 11 bases left between them. CDR3 length: 12 residues. As DNA, the CDR3 is TGTGCCAGCAGGCAGAGCCGTGATGGCTACACCTTC. Its translation is CASRQSRDGYTF.

V is TRBV4-3 and J is TRBJ1-1; 8 nucleotides align to TRBD1. The CDR3 runs 15 residues. J lost 7 bases, V lost 0 bases, and 7 bases had no gene match. CDR1 is LGHNA, CDR2 YSLEER, per germline. The CDR3 region has the DNA TGCGCCAGCAGCCAAGATATAGGGGGACAGGTTGAAGCTTTCTTT. This codes for CASSQDIGGQVEAFF.

On this clone itself: Other DNA sequences from this sample encode an identical CDR3 as well. The chain recombines TRBV5-1 with TRBJ1-4; D is undetermined. The CDR3 runs to 15 residues. Trimming pared 0 bases from V and 1 base from J, leaving 7 bases between. Germline V gene lookup returns CDR1 SGHRS and CDR2 YFSETQ. The CDR3 region is CASSLEGRTNEKLFF. In DNA, the CDR3 is TGCGCCAGCAGCTTGGAAGGGAGAACTAATGAAAAACTGTTTTTT.

The V gene is TRBV30, the J gene TRBJ2-2; TRBD2 is a possible D gene (5 bases). Trimming took off 4 bases at V and 0 bases at J, with 15 bases between the two ends. CDR1 is GTSNPN and CDR2 is SVGIG in the germline V gene (reference sequence). This CDR3 comprises 16 residues. CDR3 DNA: TGTGCCTGGACTCCCCAGCCCGGGGCGAACACCGGGGAGCTGTTTTTT. Amino acid sequence: CAWTPQPGANTGELFF.

This clone appeared a single time. The chain links TRBV27 to TRBJ1-2, with a weak D call TRBD1 (5 bases). Germline V CDR1 and CDR2: MNHEY, SMNVEV (reference sequence). V was trimmed by 8 bases and J by 3 bases, leaving 13 bases between them. This CDR3 contains 13 residues. DNA for the CDR3: TGTGCCAGCGGCTTCACAGGTTACTATGGCTACACCTTC. Translating gives CASGFTGYYGYTF.

The CDR3 DNA reads TGTGCCAGCAGCCAAGATTGGCGGGGGTCTAGCAGCGAGCAGTACTTC. Protein product: CASSQDWRGSSSEQYF. V gene TRBV14 combines with J gene TRBJ2-7; 7 bases are shared with TRBD2. The V and J ends lost 0 bases and 6 bases, in that order; junction bases with no gene match: 11. This CDR3 comprises 16 residues. CDR1 is SGHDN, CDR2 FVKESK, per germline.

This rearrangement joins TRBV6-5 to TRBJ1-1, with 7 bases aligning to TRBD1. Germline V CDR1 and CDR2: MNHEY, SVGAGI. Trimming took 6 bases from V and 4 from J; bases not matched to a gene: 5. This CDR3 spans 13 amino acids. The CDR3 here is CASRTDRVTEAFF. CDR3 DNA: TGTGCCAGCAGAACCGACAGGGTCACTGAAGCTTTCTTT.

V usage is TRBV5-1 and J usage is TRBJ1-2; D uncertain. CDR3 size: 13 residues. V lost 3 bases and J 0 bases, leaving 6 bases between the germline ends. From germline, CDR1 is SGHRS and CDR2 YFSETQ. This chain's CDR3 is CASSSDTNYGYTF. The DNA for the CDR3 is TGCGCCAGCAGCTCCGACACTAACTATGGCTACACCTTC.

This clone has just one count. This chain links TRBV7-9 with TRBJ2-7; D is uncertain. There are 15 residues in the CDR3. Trimming left V 2 bases short and J 0 bases short, with 11 bases between. Germline V gene data show CDR1 as SEHNR and CDR2 as FQNEAQ (reference sequence). The CDR3 coding sequence is TGTGCCAGCAGCTTAAGTCAGCGAAGCTCCTACGAGCAGTACTTC. Translation: CASSLSQRSSYEQYF. The variable domain in full, completed from reference TRBV7-9 and TRBJ2-7, reads DTGVSQNPRHKITKRGQNVTFRCDPISEHNRLYWYRQTLGQGPEFLTYFQNEAQLEKSRLLSDRFSAERPKGSFSTLEIQRTEQGDSAMYLCASSLSQRSSYEQYFGPGTRLTVT.

This chain joins TRBV19 and TRBJ2-1, with 15 nucleotides matching TRBD2. The ends lost 3 bases at V and 0 bases at J; junction bases unmatched: 6. The germline gives CDR1 LNHDA, CDR2 SQIVND (reference sequence). The length of the CDR3 is 19 residues. This chain's CDR3 is CASSIGLAGGPSSYNEQFF. The CDR3, as DNA: TGTGCCAGTAGTATCGGACTAGCGGGAGGGCCGAGCTCCTACAATGAGCAGTTCTTC.

The chain joins TRBV6-5 to TRBJ2-1; unclear D gene. The V and J ends lost 7 bases and 5 bases respectively, with 15 bases between them. The CDR3 has 14 amino acids. The germline CDR1 and CDR2 sequences are MNHEY and SVGAGI. In nucleotides, the CDR3 is TGTGCCAGCACCCCCGTCTTAGTGAACAATGAGCAGTTCTTC. It specifies CASTPVLVNNEQFF.

The rearrangement joins TRBV6-1 to TRBJ1-2, with D perhaps TRBD1 (5 bases). Trimming pared 3 bases from V and 8 bases from J, leaving 13 bases between. The CDR3 extends over 13 amino acids. Germline CDR1 is MNHNS and CDR2 is SASEGT. The CDR3 spells CASSESWGGGYTF. The CDR3 DNA reads TGTGCCAGCAGTGAGTCCTGGGGGGGAGGCTACACCTTC.

CDR3 bases: TGTGCCATCAGTATGAGGGAATTCGAAGATACGCAGTATTTT. It specifies CAISMREFEDTQYF. The genes are TRBV10-3 and TRBJ2-3, with D tentatively TRBD2 (5 bases). Germline loops: CDR1 ENHRY, CDR2 SYGVKD. This CDR3 is built from 14 residues. V lost 5 bases and J lost 5, with 14 bases in between.

The chain joins TRBV6-5 to TRBJ1-2, with no clear D. V gave up 6 bases and J gave up 4 bases, with 18 bases separating them. The length of the CDR3 is 15 residues. Germline values: CDR1 MNHEY, CDR2 SVGAGI. DNA for the CDR3: TGTGCCAGCAGCCCAGAGGGAGGAATACTCTATGGCTACACCTTC. As protein: CASSPEGGILYGYTF.

In this sample, this clone turned up a few times. The chain joins TRBV13 to TRBJ1-4; no definite D call. The CDR3 is made up of 14 amino acids. The ends were cut back, 2 bases at V and 7 bases at J, with 11 bases in the middle. Germline CDR1 PRHDT, CDR2 FYEKMQ (reference sequence). The CDR3 nucleotides are TGTGCCAGCAGCTTATACGGTCGGACTGAAAAACTGTTTTTT. Its translation is CASSLYGRTEKLFF.

The chain recombines TRBV11-2 with TRBJ1-2; D gene unclear. From germline, CDR1 is SGHAT and CDR2 FQNNGV. Trimming stripped 0 bases from V and 4 bases from J, with 15 bases between. The CDR3 runs 16 residues. The CDR3 coding sequence is TGTGCCAGCAGCTTAGAACCGGCGATAGTTGTCTATGGCTACACCTTC. Protein product: CASSLEPAIVVYGYTF. Full variable domain (missing parts from reference TRBV11-2 and TRBJ1-2): EAGVAQSPRYKIIEKRQSVAFWCNPISGHATLYWYQQILGQGPKLLIQFQNNGVVDDSQLPKDRFSAERLKGVDSTLKIQPAKLEDSAVYLCASSLEPAIVVYGYTFGSGTRLTVV.

In this sample, this clone turned up a few times. The CDR3 DNA reads TGTGCCAGCAGCAAATCTCCGGGACAGGGATTTGAAGCTTTCTTT. Its translation is CASSKSPGQGFEAFF. The chain uses TRBV21-1 and TRBJ1-1; the listed D gene, TRBD1, was not tested against the DNA. TRBV21-1 is listed as a pseudogene. The CDR3 runs 15 residues.

The chain joins TRBV28 to TRBJ1-2; TRBD1 might be the D (6 bases). This CDR3 spans 16 amino acids. V lost 1 base and J 6 bases, leaving 18 bases between the germline ends. The germline CDR1 and CDR2 sequences are MDHEN and SYDVKM. In DNA, the CDR3 is TGTGCCAGCAGTTTATATTCCGGGACAAGTTTCGATGGCTACACCTTC. It translates to CASSLYSGTSFDGYTF.

This clone has only one observation. This chain connects TRBV9 to TRBJ1-6; D gene uncertain. This CDR3 region has 15 residues. Between the trimmed V and J ends, which lost 2 bases and 7 bases, there was a span of 13 bases. Germline loops: CDR1 SGDLS, CDR2 YYNGEE. CDR3 sequence reads: CASSVGPARNSPLHF. For the CDR3, the DNA is TGTGCCAGCAGCGTTGGGCCCGCGAGAAATTCACCCCTCCACTTT.

The chain carries TRBV5-4 and TRBJ2-1, with D unclear. V dropped 0 bases and J dropped 7 bases, with 11 bases sitting between them. This CDR3 comprises 14 residues. Looked up from germline, CDR1 is SGHNT and CDR2 is YYREEE (reference sequence). The CDR3: CASSLVDSRNEQFF. In nucleotides, the CDR3 is TGTGCCAGCAGCTTGGTAGACTCTCGGAATGAGCAGTTCTTC.

CDR3 loop: CASTQLQPYEQYF. CDR3 DNA sequence: TGTGCCAGCACCCAACTGCAACCCTACGAGCAGTACTTC. The J gene is TRBJ2-7, the V gene TRBV6-5; the D is unclear. From germline, CDR1 is MNHEY and CDR2 SVGAGI. This CDR3 region has 13 residues. V lost 7 bases and J lost 2, with 12 bases in between.

The gene calls are TRBV29-1 and TRBJ2-5; the D gene is possibly TRBD2 (5 bases). Trimming cost V 7 bases and J 7 bases, with 19 bases left between them. Looked up from germline, CDR1 is SQVTM and CDR2 is ANQGSEA. This CDR3 spans 13 amino acids. CDR3: CSAGEGALGTQYF. The CDR3 DNA reads as TGCAGCGCTGGAGAGGGTGCTTTGGGGACCCAGTACTTC.

The CDR3 here is CAWTGSRNTIYF. For the CDR3, the DNA is TGTGCCTGGACCGGATCTCGAAACACCATATATTTT. The gene calls are TRBV30 and TRBJ1-3; D remains unclear. Trimming took 4 bases from V and 5 from J, leaving 9 bases between them. The CDR3 has 12 amino acids. Germline lookup yields CDR1 GTSNPN and CDR2 SVGIG (reference sequence).

This chain joins TRBV19 and TRBJ1-2; a weak D match, TRBD1 (5 bases). Germline values: CDR1 LNHDA, CDR2 SQIVND (reference sequence). This CDR3 has 14 residues. V lost 6 bases to trimming and J lost 4 bases, with 15 bases between them. The CDR3: CASSPGASVYGYTF. In nucleotides, the CDR3 is TGTGCCAGTAGCCCCGGGGCGTCCGTCTATGGCTACACCTTC. The variable domain in full, with the rest retrieved from reference TRBV19 and TRBJ1-2, is DGGITQSPKYLFRKEGQNVTLSCEQNLNHDAMYWYRQDPGQGLRLIYYSQIVNDFQKGDIAEGYSVSREKKESFPLTVTSAQKNPTAFYLCASSPGASVYGYTFGSGTRLTVV.